The 14 T cell receptor beta chains listed next were all sequenced from one sample in a study of T-cell reconstitution after alpha-beta-depleted transplantation in children. Unique molecular identifiers were used to barcode this TCRbeta library. Using its own MiXCR run on the PCR reads, TCRdb lists one record per CDR3 protein. Here the sample spans about a million distinct CDR3 sequences, about 26% being singletons. Specimen: PBMCs, mostly from graft donor cells, collected 360 days after TCRalphabeta/CD19-depleted stem cell transplant. These receptors were taken from a boy younger than two who had a stem cell transplant for SCID, so the T cells may come from the graft donor.

The V call is TRBV20-1, the J call TRBJ2-5, with D unresolved. V was pared by 3 bases and J by 5 bases, with 10 bases between. Per the germline V gene, CDR1 is DFQATT and CDR2 is SNEGSKA (reference sequence). This CDR3 contains 12 residues. CDR3 sequence: CSASDTDETQYF. CDR3 in DNA: TGCAGTGCTAGTGACACTGACGAGACCCAGTACTTC.

A word on this clonotype: One junction end disagrees with the germline gene, perhaps due to a read error. This sequence joins TRBV7-2 and TRBJ2-1; D unresolved. This CDR3 has 17 amino acids. The germline V gene encodes CDR1 SGHTA and CDR2 FQGNSA. The CDR3 here is CATSRDGRRSSYNEQFF. As DNA, the CDR3 is TGTGCCACCAGCCGCGACGGCCGGCGTAGCTCCTACAATGAGCAGTTCTTC.

The chain joins TRBV6-2 or TRBV6-3 to TRBJ2-7; possible D gene TRBD1, 6 bases. CDR1 and CDR2 (germline): MNHEY, SVGEGT. The V gene lost 6 bases and the J gene lost 0 bases, with 9 bases spanning the gap. The CDR3 is 13 residues long. The CDR3 spells CASRDSPSYEQYF. For the CDR3, the DNA is TGTGCCAGCAGGGACAGCCCCTCCTACGAGCAGTACTTC.

The V and J genes are TRBV6-2 or TRBV6-3 and TRBJ2-4; 13 nucleotides line up with TRBD2. The trim removed 0 bases at V and 3 bases at J, leaving 11 bases unmatched. Per the germline V gene, CDR1 is MNHEY and CDR2 is SVGEGT. There are 20 residues in the CDR3. CDR3 protein: CASSYSGLAGTWQDKNIQYF. CDR3 in DNA: TGTGCCAGCAGTTACTCGGGACTAGCGGGGACTTGGCAAGACAAAAACATTCAGTACTTC.

This clonotype was seen a few times. The V and J genes are TRBV12-3 or TRBV12-4 and TRBJ1-2; 9 bases are a match to TRBD1. This CDR3 spans 16 amino acids. The V segment lost 0 bases and the J segment 5 bases; nucleotides outside the gene matches: 7. The CDR3 reads CASSLAGTGRGYGYTF. The CDR3 DNA sequence: TGTGCCAGCAGTTTAGCCGGGACAGGGCGAGGGTATGGCTACACCTTC.

The CDR3 is CASSPGRSGKYNEQFF. As DNA, the CDR3 is TGTGCCAGCAGCCCCGGTCGGAGTGGAAAATACAATGAGCAGTTCTTC. V usage is TRBV5-8 and J usage is TRBJ2-1; D unresolved. The CDR3 consists of 16 residues. V dropped 4 bases and J dropped 4 bases, with 18 bases sitting between them. Germline V gene sequence: CDR1 SGHTS, CDR2 YDEGEE.

V and J are TRBV27 and TRBJ1-2; 7 bases line up with TRBD1. Germline V lookup: CDR1 MNHEY, CDR2 SMNVEV (reference sequence). This CDR3 has 17 residues. Trimming took 3 bases from V and 4 from J; bases not matched to a gene: 14. The CDR3 region is CASSFGTGVGDTYGYTF. The CDR3 DNA sequence: TGTGCCAGCAGTTTTGGAACAGGGGTGGGCGATACCTATGGCTACACCTTC.

Here the CDR3 reads CSVEDLLGGEPERQYF. In DNA form, the CDR3 reads TGCAGCGTTGAAGATCTACTCGGGGGGGAACCTGAGCGCCAGTACTTC. The chain joins TRBV29-1 to TRBJ2-5; 8 bases map to TRBD2. This CDR3 is 16 amino acids long. V gave up 0 bases and J gave up 10 bases; unmatched junction bases: 16. The germline V gene encodes CDR1 SQVTM and CDR2 ANQGSEA. Full variable domain (outside the CDR3, taken from reference TRBV29-1 and TRBJ2-5): SAVISQKPSRDICQRGTSLTIQCQVDSQVTMMFWYRQQPGQSLTLIATANQGSEATYESGFVIDKFPISRPNLTFSTLTVSNMSPEDSSIYLCSVEDLLGGEPERQYFGPGTRLLVL.

The J gene is TRBJ2-1, the V gene TRBV4-1, with D possibly TRBD1 on 6 matching bases. From germline, CDR1 is MGHRA and CDR2 YSYEKL. V was clipped by 1 base and J by 10 bases, with 11 bases between them. CDR3 length: 13 amino acids. This CDR3 reads CASSQAQGTEQFF. The CDR3 DNA reads as TGCGCCAGCAGCCAAGCACAGGGAACGGAGCAGTTCTTC.

The table lists this clonotype with a count of one. The chain uses TRBV28 and TRBJ2-2, with D possibly TRBD2 on 6 matching bases. Per the germline V gene, CDR1 is MDHEN and CDR2 is SYDVKM. Trimming left V 8 bases short and J 3 bases short, with 13 bases between. This CDR3 has 14 residues. In DNA form, the CDR3 reads TGTGCCAGCTCCGGGACTTATGACACCGGGGAGCTGTTTTTT. Protein: CASSGTYDTGELFF.

There are a few counts of this clonotype. The junction differs from germline at one of its ends, possibly a read error. The chain uses TRBV6-2 or TRBV6-3 and TRBJ2-7; 7 bases fit TRBD1. CDR1 and CDR2 (germline): MNHEY, SVGEGT. The CDR3 is made up of 20 amino acids. CDR3 sequence (DNA): TGTGCCAGCAGCCCTCATTTTGCCCGGGACAGCACTCTACGGGGTTACGAGGAGTACTTC. This gives the protein CASSPHFARDSTLRGYEEYF.

About this clonotype itself: An end of the junction differs from the germline gene, which may be a read error. This sequence joins TRBV20-1 and TRBJ2-7, with D unresolved. This CDR3 region has 12 residues. Germline loops: CDR1 DFQATT, CDR2 SNEGSKA (reference sequence). In DNA, the CDR3 is TGCTGTGCTAGGTCCCTGGGATACGAGCAGTACTTC. This codes for CCARSLGYEQYF.

The V and J genes are TRBV7-2 and TRBJ2-1, with TRBD1 as a possible D gene (6 bases). Trimming took off 3 bases at V and 6 bases at J, with 15 bases between the two ends. Germline CDR1 and CDR2: SGHTA and FQGNSA. This CDR3 contains 15 residues. The CDR3 DNA follows: TGTGCCAGCAGCTTGGAAGGGACACTTGGCAATGAGCAGTTCTTC. Its translation: CASSLEGTLGNEQFF.

This clonotype has only a few counts. This chain connects TRBV20-1 to TRBJ2-3; unclear D gene. The CDR3 totals 14 residues. Germline-derived CDR1 and CDR2 are DFQATT and SNEGSKA (reference sequence). V was trimmed by 2 bases and J by 2 bases, leaving 11 bases between them. The CDR3 DNA reads as TGCAGTGCTAGATCGGTTTTCCTCACAGATACGCAGTATTTT. Translated, it gives CSARSVFLTDTQYF.